This T cell receptor (beta chain) was documented in a study of CD8 T cells in Susac syndrome. The authors reverse transcribed roughly 0.45 to 1 ug RNA with random hexamers. Each CDR3 protein gets one entry after TCRdb re-called the immunoSEQ multiplex PCR reads with MiXCR. The sample holds some 120,000 distinct CDR3 sequences, approximately 94% seen once. CDR3 size: 15 residues. Germline CDR1 reads SGHRS; CDR2 reads YFSETQ. The germline V and J ends were trimmed by 3 bases and 0 bases, with 12 bases remaining between them. The sequence was obtained from a human donor with multiple sclerosis. Sequences were obtained from CD4+ T cells from PBMCs. The gene calls are TRBV5-1 and TRBJ1-1; D is perhaps TRBD1 (6 bases). CDR3 loop: CASSSDGQLNTEAFF. The CDR3 nucleotides read TGCGCCAGCAGCTCCGATGGACAGCTGAACACTGAAGCTTTCTTT.